Sequencing of this T cell receptor (beta chain) was carried out in a study of OX40 agonist ivuxolimab in advanced cancers. Whole-study context: Those treated in dose escalation had hepatocellular carcinoma, melanoma, renal cell cancer or head and neck cancer. The eligibility criteria allowed prior anti-PD-1, anti-PD-L1 or anti-CTLA-4 therapy, and 40% had some. Study-wide results and caveats: CD8+ T cells averaged more expanded clones than CD4+.

Details on this clone: The antigen is unknown.

Sequencing used immunoSEQ multiplex PCR; TCRdb keeps in-frame clones, though not all of them. Counted here are some 100,000 clones, approximately 80% occurring once; the ten biggest clones make up around 1.1%. J was trimmed by 0 bases and V by 4 bases; bases with no gene match: 10. The V gene's germline CDR1 is SGHKS and CDR2 YYEKEE (reference sequence). CDR3 size: 16 residues. The TCR was taken from an adult with an advanced solid tumor such as melanoma, head and neck, liver or kidney cancer. The J gene is TRBJ2-7, the V gene TRBV5-5, with TRBD1 matching 7 bases. This specimen was CD4+ or CD8+ T cells sorted from blood, taken in a trial of the OX40 agonist ivuxolimab. The CDR3 sequence: CASSPSRDSSSYEQYF. The DNA for the CDR3 is TGTGCCAGCAGCCCGAGTCGGGACAGTAGCTCCTACGAGCAGTACTTC.